The next 21 T cell receptor beta chains were all read from a single sample in a study of control samples from healthy donors and cancer patients. Assay: immunoSEQ multiplex PCR; the TCRdb copy retains only in-frame clones and omits some. The sample holds 60,000 to 95,000 clones, 75% to 90% seen once. Source material: blood. The receptors come from a man in his fifties or sixties in good health.

In this sample, this clone turned up once. V is TRBV28 and J is TRBJ1-1, with D perhaps TRBD1 (6 bases). The V gene lost 5 bases and the J gene lost 2 bases, with 18 bases spanning the gap. Per the germline V gene, CDR1 is MDHEN and CDR2 is SYDVKM. The CDR3 is made up of 16 amino acids. The CDR3 sequence is CASSATSGTTNTEAFF. CDR3 DNA sequence: TGTGCCAGCAGTGCGACCTCCGGGACAACAAACACTGAAGCTTTCTTT.

The sample holds one count of this clone. This chain links TRBV6-6 with TRBJ1-3, with 8 bases aligning to TRBD1. CDR3 size: 16 residues. From germline, CDR1 is MNHNY and CDR2 SVGAGI (reference sequence). Trimming cost V 6 bases and J 0 bases; bases outside gene matches: 7. This CDR3 reads CASSASTGGSGNTIYF. CDR3 DNA sequence: TGTGCCAGCAGCGCCTCCACAGGGGGCTCTGGAAACACCATATATTTT.

The V call is TRBV6-2 or TRBV6-3, the J call TRBJ2-3; TRBD2 is a possible D gene (6 bases). The CDR3 sequence is 16 residues long. V gave up 0 bases and J gave up 3 bases, with 13 bases separating them. Germline CDR1 is MNHEY and CDR2 is SVGEGT. The CDR3 region has the DNA TGTGCCAGCAGTTACTCGTTGCAGGCGGGAACAGATACGCAGTATTTT. It encodes CASSYSLQAGTDTQYF.

J is TRBJ2-7 and V is TRBV30; D possibly corresponds to TRBD1 (5 bases). Trimming shortened V by 1 base and J by 3 bases, and 13 bases separated the two germline ends. Germline CDR1 reads GTSNPN; CDR2 reads SVGIG (reference sequence). The CDR3 has 14 residues. The CDR3 DNA sequence: TGTGCCTGGAGTGCCAGGGTTAGACGCTACGAGCAGTACTTC. Translated: CAWSARVRRYEQYF.

This clone turned up a few times. The chain recombines TRBV5-1 with TRBJ2-7; 9 bases fit TRBD2. CDR1 and CDR2 from the germline V gene are SGHRS and YFSETQ. The CDR3 extends over 18 amino acids. V dropped 4 bases and J dropped 1; count of bases not matched to a gene: 15. CDR3 nucleotides: TGCGCCAGCAGCGCGGGGGGGACGGGACATCAAGGATCCTACGAGCAGTACTTC. Translated, it gives CASSAGGTGHQGSYEQYF.

The V gene is TRBV30, the J gene TRBJ2-3, with 10 bases that match TRBD2. With 4 bases clipped from V and 4 bases from J, the junction kept 8 bases outside the gene matches. Germline assignment: CDR1 GTSNPN and CDR2 SVGIG (reference sequence). There are 15 residues in the CDR3. The CDR3: CAWTSGSMSADTQYF. CDR3 nucleotide sequence: TGTGCCTGGACTAGCGGGAGTATGAGTGCAGATACGCAGTATTTT.

V and J are TRBV24-1 and TRBJ2-2; no clear D gene. V gave up 5 bases and J gave up 6 bases, with 12 bases separating them. Germline CDR1 reads KGHDR; CDR2 reads SFDVKD. CDR3 size: 14 residues. This CDR3 reads CATSGAQKAGELFF. For the CDR3, the DNA is TGTGCCACCAGTGGGGCCCAGAAGGCCGGGGAGCTGTTTTTT.

The J gene is TRBJ1-3, the V gene TRBV19; D not certain. The CDR3 loop spans 14 amino acids. Germline V gene lookup returns CDR1 LNHDA and CDR2 SQIVND (reference sequence). The V and J ends lost 7 bases and 1 base respectively, with 11 bases between them. The DNA of the CDR3 is TGTGCCAGTATCACTACCGCTTCTGGAAACACCATATATTTT. This gives the protein CASITTASGNTIYF.

The chain carries TRBV24-1 and TRBJ2-7, with D hard to call. Trimming took 4 bases from V and 1 from J, leaving 7 bases between them. This CDR3 is built from 13 residues. Germline values: CDR1 KGHDR, CDR2 SFDVKD. In DNA form, the CDR3 reads TGTGCCACCAGTGAAGGCGTATCCTACGAGCAGTACTTC. Amino acid sequence: CATSEGVSYEQYF.

The gene calls are TRBV5-4 and TRBJ1-1; perhaps TRBD1 as D (5 bases). This CDR3 comprises 13 residues. V lost 0 bases and J 6 bases, leaving 9 bases between the germline ends. Germline V gene lookup returns CDR1 SGHNT and CDR2 YYREEE (reference sequence). The CDR3 nucleotides are TGTGCCAGCAGCTTGGGAGGGGTTGCTGAAGCTTTCTTT. Encoded protein: CASSLGGVAEAFF.

V is TRBV15 and J is TRBJ2-5; TRBD1 matches 8 bases. V gave up 2 bases and J gave up 5 bases; unmatched junction bases: 4. Looked up from germline, CDR1 is LNHNV and CDR2 is YYDKDF (reference sequence). The CDR3 is 14 residues long. CDR3 loop: CATSRTGTGETQYF. The CDR3 bases are TGTGCCACCAGCAGAACCGGGACAGGCGAGACCCAGTACTTC.

V gene TRBV12-5 combines with J gene TRBJ1-1; D is ambiguous. The CDR3 consists of 13 residues. Looked up from germline, CDR1 is LGHNT and CDR2 is FRNRAP. V was cut by 3 bases and J by 0 bases, with 5 bases left in between. CDR3 loop: CASGFSVNTEAFF. The DNA for the CDR3 is TGTGCTAGTGGTTTTTCGGTGAACACTGAAGCTTTCTTT.

The rearrangement joins TRBV7-8 to TRBJ1-1, with D uncertain. CDR1 is SGHVS, CDR2 FQNEAQ, per germline. The CDR3 has 15 amino acids. V shed 2 bases and J shed 4 bases, with 14 bases lying between them. The CDR3 DNA reads TGTGCCAGCAGCTTATCTCCGGGATTGGGCACTGAAGCTTTCTTT. Protein: CASSLSPGLGTEAFF.

The chain combines TRBV11-1 with TRBJ2-1, with 8 bases identical to TRBD2. The ends lost 0 bases at V and 2 bases at J; junction bases unmatched: 12. CDR3 length: 19 amino acids. Germline V gene lookup returns CDR1 SGHAT and CDR2 FQDESV (reference sequence). CDR3 DNA sequence: TGTGCCAGCAGCTTAGCCCCGGGCCACGGGAGGGTCACCTACAATGAGCAGTTCTTC. It codes for CASSLAPGHGRVTYNEQFF. The full variable domain, completed using reference TRBV11-1 and TRBJ2-1, is EAEVAQSPRYKITEKSQAVAFWCDPISGHATLYWYRQILGQGPELLVQFQDESVVDDSQLPKDRFSAERLKGVDSTLKIQPAELGDSAMYLCASSLAPGHGRVTYNEQFFGPGTRLTVL.

The chain links TRBV12-3 or TRBV12-4 to TRBJ1-1, with 7 bases aligning to TRBD1. V shed 7 bases and J 4 bases; nucleotides not matched to a gene: 6. The CDR3 has 13 amino acids. CDR3 in amino acids: CASTRQGVTEAFF. CDR3 coding DNA: TGTGCCAGCACTCGACAGGGTGTCACTGAAGCTTTCTTT.

The chain carries TRBV5-1 and TRBJ2-2; 10 positions agree with TRBD2. In germline, CDR1 is SGHRS, CDR2 YFSETQ. The J segment lost 5 bases and the V segment lost 1 base, leaving 5 bases of the junction unmatched. This CDR3 comprises 16 residues. The CDR3 sequence is CASSLMLAGDTGELFF. CDR3 in DNA: TGCGCCAGCAGCTTGATGCTAGCGGGAGATACCGGGGAGCTGTTTTTT.

This chain uses TRBV4-1 with TRBJ1-5; the D is unclear. The CDR3 runs 17 residues. Germline CDR1 reads MGHRA; CDR2 reads YSYEKL. Trimming removed 0 bases at V and 7 bases at J, with 19 bases between. CDR3 residues: CASSQDFLVGQGQPQHF. CDR3 nucleotide sequence: TGCGCCAGCAGCCAAGATTTCTTGGTAGGTCAAGGACAGCCCCAGCATTTT.

J is TRBJ2-7 and V is TRBV7-2, with D maybe TRBD1 (6 bases). The V end was cut by 1 base, the J end by 4 bases, with 8 bases between. The V gene's germline CDR1 is SGHTA and CDR2 FQGNSA. The CDR3 has 13 amino acids. CDR3 loop: CASSLGTEYEQYF. For the CDR3, the DNA is TGTGCCAGCAGCTTAGGGACAGAGTACGAGCAGTACTTC.

V is TRBV28 and J is TRBJ1-5; tentatively, D is TRBD1 (6 bases). The CDR3 is 18 residues long. Trimming stripped 2 bases from V and 4 bases from J, with 21 bases between. CDR1 and CDR2 (germline): MDHEN, SYDVKM. The CDR3: CASSLILGGRGANQPQHF. The CDR3 nucleotides read TGTGCCAGCAGTTTAATCTTAGGGGGGCGCGGTGCAAATCAGCCCCAGCATTTT.

The chain carries TRBV20-1 and TRBJ1-4, with D perhaps TRBD1 (5 bases). The CDR3 covers 15 residues. V was trimmed by 3 bases and J by 0 bases, leaving 11 bases between them. Germline CDR1 is DFQATT and CDR2 is SNEGSKA (reference sequence). The CDR3 coding sequence is TGCAGTGCTAGTCTTTGGGGGACAACTAATGAAAAACTGTTTTTT. Its protein is CSASLWGTTNEKLFF.

J is TRBJ2-5 and V is TRBV29-1; TRBD1 agrees at 8 bases. The V gene's germline CDR1 is SQVTM and CDR2 ANQGSEA. Germline trimming cut 6 bases from V and 7 bases from J; bases unmatched to any gene: 7. This CDR3 is built from 12 residues. DNA of the CDR3: TGCAGCGTGGAGACAGGGGCGGTGACCCAGTACTTC. Its protein product is CSVETGAVTQYF. The full variable domain, its missing parts supplied by reference TRBV29-1 and TRBJ2-5, is SAVISQKPSRDICQRGTSLTIQCQVDSQVTMMFWYRQQPGQSLTLIATANQGSEATYESGFVIDKFPISRPNLTFSTLTVSNMSPEDSSIYLCSVETGAVTQYFGPGTRLLVL.